This is a list of T cell receptor beta chains from one sample in a study of beta chain features in type 1 diabetes. Sequencing was performed with immunoSEQ multiplex PCR; in TCRdb, only in-frame clones are kept and a portion is missing. The table has 12,000 to 15,000 clones, approximately 60% seen once; the top ten hold 0.45% to 0.6%. The source material was stem cell memory CD4+ T cells from blood. The receptors stem from a woman aged 18 to 35 with type 1 diabetes. Each CDR3 is given with its conserved first and last residue. The D gene is left open where the match is weak. Size is omitted from some rows. Given values are once, few, many or a class for expanded clones.

>NA|NA|TRBJ2-6|TRBV19
CASSISGPGANVLTF
TGTGCCAGTAGTATTAGCGGTCCTGGGGCCAACGTCCTGACTTTC
>few|TRBD1|TRBJ2-3|TRBV29-1
CSGKTGTGSTDTQYF
TGCAGCGGAAAAACCGGGACAGGGAGCACAGATACGCAGTATTTT
>NA|TRBD2|TRBJ2-3|TRBV5-4
CASSLSLAGADTQYF
TGTGCCAGCAGCTTGTCCCTAGCGGGAGCAGATACGCAGTATTTT
>NA|NA|TRBJ1-2|TRBV19
CASSTGRYGYTF
TGTGCCAGTAGTACAGGGCGGTATGGCTACACCTTC
>few|NA|TRBJ2-7|TRBV4-3
CASSQQHRVEQYF
TGCGCCAGCAGCCAACAACACAGGGTCGAGCAGTACTTC
>NA|NA|TRBJ2-3|TRBV19
CASSPGTSSTDTQYF
TGTGCCAGTAGCCCTGGGACTTCTAGCACAGATACGCAGTATTTT
>NA|NA|TRBJ2-5|TRBV2
CASTQEVRETQYF
TGTGCCAGCACCCAAGAGGTACGGGAGACCCAGTACTTC
>NA|TRBD1|TRBJ2-5|TRBV5-6
CASSLRTAQGAQYF
TGTGCCAGCAGCTTGCGCACAGCCCAGGGGGCCCAGTACTTC
>few|TRBD2|TRBJ2-5|TRBV5-6
CASSFRRGEVWETQYF
TGTGCCAGCAGCTTCAGGCGGGGGGAGGTCTGGGAGACCCAGTACTTC
>NA|TRBD1|TRBJ2-7|TRBV5-6
CASSFNRGVEQYF
TGTGCCAGCAGCTTCAACAGGGGGGTCGAGCAGTACTTC
>NA|TRBD2|TRBJ2-1|TRBV19
CASRNQASGGPYNEQFF
TGTGCCAGTAGGAATCAAGCAAGCGGGGGGCCTTACAATGAGCAGTTCTTC
>few|NA|TRBJ2-7|TRBV5-6
CASSLEQGWTSYEQYF
TGTGCCAGCAGCTTGGAGCAGGGATGGACATCCTACGAGCAGTACTTC
>few|TRBD1|TRBJ2-4|TRBV29-1
CSARTGSMSDIQYF
TGCAGCGCCAGGACAGGGTCGATGTCTGACATTCAGTACTTC
>NA|TRBD1|TRBJ1-2|TRBV28
CASSSWDRGSRGYTF
TGTGCCAGCAGTTCTTGGGACAGGGGATCTCGTGGCTACACCTTC
>few|NA|TRBJ2-7|TRBV29-1
CSVVGTHEQYF
TGCAGCGTTGTCGGGACACACGAGCAGTACTTC
>NA|TRBD2|TRBJ2-7|TRBV29-1
CSVGSGAGVSEQYF
TGCAGCGTCGGCAGCGGGGCGGGAGTATCCGAGCAGTACTTC
>NA|NA|TRBJ2-1|TRBV7-7
CASSSGRGLDNEQFF
TGTGCCAGCAGCTCTGGTCGAGGGCTGGACAATGAGCAGTTCTTC
>NA|NA|TRBJ1-5|TRBV18
CASSPTGNQPQHF
TGTGCCAGCTCACCAACCGGGAATCAGCCCCAGCATTTT
>NA|NA|TRBJ1-6|TRBV5-6
CASSLYSGALHF
TGTGCCAGCAGCTTGTACTCCGGGGCCCTCCACTTT
>NA|TRBD1|TRBJ1-2|TRBV7-9
CASSYTGGNYGYTF
TGTGCCAGCAGCTATACAGGGGGCAACTATGGCTACACCTTC
>NA|TRBD1|TRBJ1-1|TRBV7-9
CASSSQGGFGTEAFF
TGTGCCAGCAGCTCCCAAGGGGGCTTCGGCACTGAAGCTTTCTTT
>NA|NA|TRBJ2-3|TRBV13
CASSSPGYSTDTQYF
TGTGCCAGCAGCTCACCGGGGTACAGCACAGATACGCAGTATTTT
>NA|NA|TRBJ1-6|TRBV7-3
CASSAYPGAPLHF
TGTGCCAGCAGCGCCTACCCAGGGGCACCCCTCCACTTT
>NA|NA|TRBJ2-3|TRBV7-3
CASSLFGSLSTDTQYF
TGTGCCAGCAGCTTATTTGGGAGTTTAAGCACAGATACGCAGTATTTT
>once|TRBD2|TRBJ2-7|TRBV5-1
CASSFAGDPSYEQYF
TGCGCCAGCAGCTTCGCGGGGGACCCCTCCTACGAGCAGTACTTC
>NA|NA|TRBJ2-5|TRBV7-2
CASSPRVAQETQYF
TGTGCCAGCAGCCCCCGGGTAGCTCAAGAGACCCAGTACTTC
>NA|NA|TRBJ1-1|TRBV9
CASSPGQLGNTEAFF
TGTGCCAGCAGCCCTGGACAGTTGGGGAACACTGAAGCTTTCTTT
>few|TRBD1|TRBJ2-7|TRBV5-4
CASSSPGQGGYEQYF
TGTGCCAGCAGCTCACCGGGACAGGGGGGCTACGAGCAGTACTTC
>NA|NA|TRBJ1-5|TRBV7-9
CASSRQGNQPQHF
TGTGCCAGCAGCCGTCAGGGGAATCAGCCCCAGCATTTT
>NA|NA|TRBJ1-2|TRBV10-2
CASSATRGTNYGYTF
TGCGCCAGCAGTGCCACCCGGGGGACCAACTATGGCTACACCTTC
>NA|TRBD1|TRBJ2-5|TRBV6-1
CASSLTGSETQYF
TGTGCCAGCAGTCTGACAGGGTCGGAGACCCAGTACTTC
>once|NA|TRBJ2-1|TRBV7-2
CASSLATAASYNEQFF
TGTGCCAGCAGCTTAGCGACGGCGGCCTCCTACAATGAGCAGTTCTTC
>few|NA|TRBJ2-3|TRBV4-3
CASSQDPFGSAVPDTQYF
TGCGCCAGCAGCCAAGATCCTTTCGGCTCGGCGGTCCCAGATACGCAGTATTTT
>once|NA|TRBJ2-2|TRBV19
CASSIRVSPTGELFF
TGTGCCAGTAGTATTCGGGTCTCCCCCACCGGGGAGCTGTTTTTT
>NA|NA|TRBJ1-1|TRBV6-1
CASSGRGWQTEAFF
TGTGCCAGCAGTGGCCGGGGGTGGCAGACTGAAGCTTTCTTT
>NA|NA|TRBJ2-1|TRBV5-1
CASSLRENWAGEQFF
TGCGCCAGCAGCTTACGGGAGAACTGGGCTGGTGAGCAGTTCTTC
>NA|NA|TRBJ1-4|TRBV6-5
CASTTRATNEKLFF
TGTGCCAGCACAACGAGAGCAACTAATGAAAAACTGTTTTTT
>NA|TRBD1|TRBJ2-7|TRBV29-1
CSVRDSLSYEQYF
TGCAGCGTCCGGGACAGTCTCTCCTACGAGCAGTACTTC
>once|TRBD1|TRBJ1-2|TRBV5-8
CASSGLGDRVLNYGYTF
TGTGCCAGCAGCGGGTTGGGGGACAGGGTGTTGAACTATGGCTACACCTTC
>NA|TRBD1|TRBJ1-5|TRBV7-9
CASSHGQGWNQPQHF
TGTGCCAGCAGCCACGGACAGGGTTGGAATCAGCCCCAGCATTTT
>NA|TRBD1|TRBJ1-1|TRBV10-3
CAIRRDSASPEAFF
TGTGCCATCAGGAGGGACAGTGCATCACCTGAAGCTTTCTTT
>NA|NA|TRBJ1-1|TRBV14
CASSPQVHLTEAFF
TGTGCCAGCAGCCCACAGGTCCATCTCACTGAAGCTTTCTTT
>NA|TRBD1|TRBJ2-7|TRBV7-8
CASSHHRGTGDVYEQYF
TGTGCCAGCAGCCACCATAGAGGGACAGGCGATGTCTACGAGCAGTACTTC
>NA|NA|TRBJ1-2|TRBV28
CASSPGQYYGYTF
TGTGCCAGCAGTCCCGGACAGTACTATGGCTACACCTTC
>NA|TRBD1|TRBJ2-2|TRBV2
CASNRDRGTGELFF
TGTGCCAGCAACCGGGACAGGGGGACCGGGGAGCTGTTTTTT
>NA|NA|TRBJ2-7|TRBV14
CASSRTGTLSYEQYF
TGTGCCAGCAGCCGGACCGGGACTCTCTCCTACGAGCAGTACTTC
>NA|NA|TRBJ1-3|TRBV2
CANLPRKSGNTIYF
TGTGCCAACCTCCCTAGGAAGTCTGGAAACACCATATATTTT
>few|NA|TRBJ2-7|TRBV7-6
CASSPTAAGLSEQYF
TGTGCCAGCAGCCCGACAGCCGCAGGGTTAAGCGAGCAGTACTTC